This T cell receptor (beta chain) originates from a study of regulatory T cells in long-lasting Graves disease. Study background: Persistent Graves' disease required over 5 years of antithyroid drugs and positive TSH receptor antibodies.

The CDR3 is 14 residues long. Germline CDR1 and CDR2: SGDLS and YYNGEE. V dropped 0 bases and J dropped 3 bases, with 9 bases sitting between them. Study outcomes and limitations: When disease was persistent, TRBV28, TRBJ1-2 and TRBJ2-5 were the favored segments. Between persistent patients, around 2,900 public clonotypes were shared, exceeding the approximately 940 shared between new patients.

The time point: persistent/refractory GD, antithyroid drugs over 5 years with positive TRAb. Scientists built the TCR library using RNA that was extracted from PBMCs. A roughly 8.6-milliliter sample of peripheral blood was drawn into EDTA tubes. Construction of TCR beta libraries relied on iRepertoire HTBI primers and on Arm-PCR targeting CDR3 regions. A single record per CDR3 protein comes from TCRdb applying MiXCR to the multiplex PCR reads. Among roughly 470,000 distinct CDR3 sequences listed, less than 25% were seen once. This clonotype was observed at least ten times. Its antigen remains unidentified.

This clonotype was sampled from a female donor with Graves disease. Sequences were derived from peripheral blood mononuclear cells (PBMCs), sampled when the disease was refractory, from a patient treated with antithyroid drugs. The genes are TRBV9 and TRBJ1-2; D uncertain. The DNA of the CDR3 is TGTGCCAGCAGCGTAGGAATGGCGGACTATGGCTACACCTTC. It codes for CASSVGMADYGYTF. Together with reference TRBV9 and TRBJ1-2, the CDR3 gives the full variable domain: DSGVTQTPKHLITATGQRVTLRCSPRSGDLSVYWYQQSLDQGLQFLIQYYNGEERAKGNILERFSAQQFPDLHSELNLSSLELGDSALYFCASSVGMADYGYTFGSGTRLTVV.